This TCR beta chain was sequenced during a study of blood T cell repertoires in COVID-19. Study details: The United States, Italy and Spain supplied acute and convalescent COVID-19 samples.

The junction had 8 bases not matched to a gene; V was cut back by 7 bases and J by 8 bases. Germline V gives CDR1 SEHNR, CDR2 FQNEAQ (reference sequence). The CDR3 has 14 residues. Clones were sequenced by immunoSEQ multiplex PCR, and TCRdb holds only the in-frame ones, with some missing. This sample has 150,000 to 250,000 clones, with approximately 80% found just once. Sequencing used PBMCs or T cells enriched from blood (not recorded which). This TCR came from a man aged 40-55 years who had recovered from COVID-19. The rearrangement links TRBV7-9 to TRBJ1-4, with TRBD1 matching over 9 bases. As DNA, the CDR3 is TGTGCCAGCAACGAGGGGACAGGGCGGGAAAAACTGTTTTTT. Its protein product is CASNEGTGREKLFF.